This TCR beta chain originates from a study of shared clonotypes between healthy human individuals. Findings and limits, study-wide: For naive CD4 cells, roughly 5% of clonotypes were shared across several donors. Clonotype sharing among donors, it was expected, would be affected by sequencing depth.

This CDR3 is built from 15 residues. In germline, CDR1 is SQVTM, CDR2 ANQGSEA. V was pared by 8 bases and J by 0 bases, with 10 bases of the junction left unmatched. The authors distributed each subset's genomic DNA evenly over several immunoSEQ plates. Method: immunoSEQ multiplex PCR; TCRdb's copy keeps in-frame clones and lacks some. The repertoire holds 550,000 to 650,000 clones, with roughly 96% as singletons. CD45RO-negative, CCR7-positively selected cells formed the naive CD8 fraction, excluding terminally differentiated effector memory CD45RA+ cells. The study drew all its donors from Caucasian adults living in Nashville, Tennessee. A note on this clone: What it binds is not known.

The genes are TRBV29-1 and TRBJ2-1, with 7 bases that match TRBD2. The source material was naive CD8+ T cells sorted from blood. The receptor was isolated from a woman between 25 and 40 years old in good health. The CDR3 is CSSGGGVSSYNEQFF. CDR3 coding DNA: TGCAGCTCTGGGGGGGGAGTATCCTCCTACAATGAGCAGTTCTTC.